This T cell receptor (beta chain) was sequenced for a study of T cell responses to AZD1222 COVID-19 vaccine. General study results and limits: Spike-wide coverage was observed for vaccine-associated CD4 TCRs, with dominant responses at 160-218 and 743-854. White British donors predominated, females outnumbered males, and clonal diversity was possibly underestimated.

This clone was found once. Its target is not known. The CDR3 covers 12 residues. V lost 8 bases, J lost 7 bases, and 14 bases lay in between. This table comes from immunoSEQ multiplex PCR, and its TCRdb copy is limited to in-frame clones, with some not included. The sample has about 150,000 clones; 90% to 95% are singletons. This specimen consisted of peripheral blood, obtained 28 days after the second AZD1222 dose. The V call is TRBV12-3 or TRBV12-4, the J call TRBJ1-1; the D is unclear. The sequence was obtained from an adult who received the AZD1222 COVID-19 vaccine. In DNA form, the CDR3 reads TGTGCCAGCGAGGAGGGATTGGGTGAAGCTTTCTTT. Protein: CASEEGLGEAFF.